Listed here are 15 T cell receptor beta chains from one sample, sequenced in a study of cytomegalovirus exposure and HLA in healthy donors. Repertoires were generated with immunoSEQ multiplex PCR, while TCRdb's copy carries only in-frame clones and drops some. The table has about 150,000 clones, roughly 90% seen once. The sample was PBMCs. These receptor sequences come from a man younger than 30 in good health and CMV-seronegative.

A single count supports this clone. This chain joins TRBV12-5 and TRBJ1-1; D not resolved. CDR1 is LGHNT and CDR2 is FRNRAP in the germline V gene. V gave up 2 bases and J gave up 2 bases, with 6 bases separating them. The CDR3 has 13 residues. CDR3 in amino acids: CASGLSINTEAFF. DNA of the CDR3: TGTGCTAGTGGTTTGTCCATTAACACTGAAGCTTTCTTT.

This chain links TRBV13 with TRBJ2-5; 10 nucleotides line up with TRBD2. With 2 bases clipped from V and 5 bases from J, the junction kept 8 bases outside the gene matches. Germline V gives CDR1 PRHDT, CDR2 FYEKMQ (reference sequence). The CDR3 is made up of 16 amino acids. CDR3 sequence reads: CASSLMPSGSLETQYF. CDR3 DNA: TGTGCCAGCAGCTTAATGCCTAGCGGGAGCCTGGAGACCCAGTACTTC.

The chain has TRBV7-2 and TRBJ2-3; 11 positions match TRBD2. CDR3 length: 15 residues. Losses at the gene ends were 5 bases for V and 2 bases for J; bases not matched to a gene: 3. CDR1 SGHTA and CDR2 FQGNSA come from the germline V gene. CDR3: CASSPTSGATDTQYF. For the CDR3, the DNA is TGTGCCAGCAGCCCGACTAGCGGGGCCACAGATACGCAGTATTTT.

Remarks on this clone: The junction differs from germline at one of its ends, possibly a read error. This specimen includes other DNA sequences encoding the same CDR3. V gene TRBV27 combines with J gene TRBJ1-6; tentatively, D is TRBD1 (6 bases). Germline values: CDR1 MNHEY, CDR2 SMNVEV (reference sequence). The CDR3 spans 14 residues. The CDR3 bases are TGTGCCTCGCGGGGGCTAACGTATGGTTCACCCCTCCATTTT. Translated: CASRGLTYGSPLHF.

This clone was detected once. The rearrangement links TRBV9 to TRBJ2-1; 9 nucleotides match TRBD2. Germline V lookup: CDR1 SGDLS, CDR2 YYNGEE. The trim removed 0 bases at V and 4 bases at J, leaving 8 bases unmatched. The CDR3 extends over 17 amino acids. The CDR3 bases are TGTGCCAGCAGCGTAGCGACTAGCGGTGGGGTTTACAATGAGCAGTTCTTC. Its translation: CASSVATSGGVYNEQFF.

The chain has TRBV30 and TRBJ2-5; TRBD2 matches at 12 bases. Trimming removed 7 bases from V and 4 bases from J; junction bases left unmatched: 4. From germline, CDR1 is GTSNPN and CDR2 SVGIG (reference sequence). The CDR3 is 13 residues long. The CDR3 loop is CASAGLAGETQYF. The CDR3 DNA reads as TGTGCCTCCGCGGGACTAGCGGGAGAGACCCAGTACTTC.

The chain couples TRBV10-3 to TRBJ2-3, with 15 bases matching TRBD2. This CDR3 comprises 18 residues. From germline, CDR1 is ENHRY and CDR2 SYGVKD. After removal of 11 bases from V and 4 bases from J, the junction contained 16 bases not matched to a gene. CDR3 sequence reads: CASQERTSGGARADTQYF. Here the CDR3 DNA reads TGTGCCTCCCAGGAAAGGACTAGCGGGGGGGCCAGGGCAGATACGCAGTATTTT.

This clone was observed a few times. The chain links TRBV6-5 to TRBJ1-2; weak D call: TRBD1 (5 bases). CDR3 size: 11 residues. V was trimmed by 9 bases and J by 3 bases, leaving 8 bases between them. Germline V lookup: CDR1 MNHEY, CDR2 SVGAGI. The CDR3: CASGGDYGYTF. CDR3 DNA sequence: TGTGCCAGTGGGGGGGACTATGGCTACACCTTC.

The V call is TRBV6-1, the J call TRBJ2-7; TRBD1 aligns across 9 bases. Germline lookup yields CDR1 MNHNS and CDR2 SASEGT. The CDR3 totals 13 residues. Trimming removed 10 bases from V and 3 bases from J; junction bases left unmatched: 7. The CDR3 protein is CATGTGMYYEQYF. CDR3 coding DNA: TGTGCCACAGGGACAGGGATGTACTACGAGCAGTACTTC.

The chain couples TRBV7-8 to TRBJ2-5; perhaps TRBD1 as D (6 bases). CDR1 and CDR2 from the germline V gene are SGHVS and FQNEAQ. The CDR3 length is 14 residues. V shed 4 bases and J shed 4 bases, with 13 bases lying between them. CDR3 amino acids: CASSSDRSSETQYF. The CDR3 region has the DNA TGTGCCAGCAGCTCCGACAGGTCATCAGAGACCCAGTACTTC.

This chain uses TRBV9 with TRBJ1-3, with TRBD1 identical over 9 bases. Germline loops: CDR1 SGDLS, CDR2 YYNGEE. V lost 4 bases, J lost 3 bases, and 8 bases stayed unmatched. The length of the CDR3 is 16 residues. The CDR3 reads CASSTPGTGFGNTIYF. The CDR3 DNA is TGTGCCAGCAGCACCCCCGGGACAGGGTTTGGAAACACCATATATTTT. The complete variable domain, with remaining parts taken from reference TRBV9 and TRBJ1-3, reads DSGVTQTPKHLITATGQRVTLRCSPRSGDLSVYWYQQSLDQGLQFLIQYYNGEERAKGNILERFSAQQFPDLHSELNLSSLELGDSALYFCASSTPGTGFGNTIYFGEGSWLTVV.

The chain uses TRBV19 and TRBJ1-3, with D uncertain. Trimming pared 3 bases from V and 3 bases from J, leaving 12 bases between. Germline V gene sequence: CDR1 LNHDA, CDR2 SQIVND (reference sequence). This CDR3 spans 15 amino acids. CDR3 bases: TGTGCCAGTAGTATTCCAGGAACCCTTGGAAACACCATATATTTT. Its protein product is CASSIPGTLGNTIYF. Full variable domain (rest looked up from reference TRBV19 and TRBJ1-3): DGGITQSPKYLFRKEGQNVTLSCEQNLNHDAMYWYRQDPGQGLRLIYYSQIVNDFQKGDIAEGYSVSREKKESFPLTVTSAQKNPTAFYLCASSIPGTLGNTIYFGEGSWLTVV.

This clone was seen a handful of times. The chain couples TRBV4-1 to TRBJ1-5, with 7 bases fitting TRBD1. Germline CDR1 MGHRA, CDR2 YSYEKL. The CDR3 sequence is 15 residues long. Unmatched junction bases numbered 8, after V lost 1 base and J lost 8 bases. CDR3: CASSQVAGGTEPQHF. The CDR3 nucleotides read TGCGCCAGCAGCCAAGTGGCAGGGGGGACGGAGCCCCAGCATTTT.

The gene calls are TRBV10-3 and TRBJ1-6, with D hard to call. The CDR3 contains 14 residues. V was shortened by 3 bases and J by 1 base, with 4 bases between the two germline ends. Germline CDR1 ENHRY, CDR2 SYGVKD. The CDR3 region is CAISDRSYNSPLHF. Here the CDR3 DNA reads TGTGCCATCAGTGACAGGTCCTATAATTCACCCCTCCACTTT.

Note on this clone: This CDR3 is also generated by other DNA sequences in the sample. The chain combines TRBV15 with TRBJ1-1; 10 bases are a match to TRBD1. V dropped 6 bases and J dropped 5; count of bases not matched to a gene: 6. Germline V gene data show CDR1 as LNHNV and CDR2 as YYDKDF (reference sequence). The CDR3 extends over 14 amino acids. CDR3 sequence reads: CATSRDRGGTEAFF. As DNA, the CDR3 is TGTGCCACCAGTAGGGACAGGGGAGGAACTGAAGCTTTCTTT.